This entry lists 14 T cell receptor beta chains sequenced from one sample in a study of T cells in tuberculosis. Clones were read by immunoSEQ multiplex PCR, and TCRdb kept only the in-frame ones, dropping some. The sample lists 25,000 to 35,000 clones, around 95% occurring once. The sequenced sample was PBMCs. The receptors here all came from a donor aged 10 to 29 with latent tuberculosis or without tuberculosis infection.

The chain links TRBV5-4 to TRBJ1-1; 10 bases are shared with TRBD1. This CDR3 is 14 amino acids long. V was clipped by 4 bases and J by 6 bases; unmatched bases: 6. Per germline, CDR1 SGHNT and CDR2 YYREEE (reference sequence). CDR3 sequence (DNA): TGTGCCAGCAGCCGAGGACAGGGGGGGGCTGAAGCTTTCTTT. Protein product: CASSRGQGGAEAFF.

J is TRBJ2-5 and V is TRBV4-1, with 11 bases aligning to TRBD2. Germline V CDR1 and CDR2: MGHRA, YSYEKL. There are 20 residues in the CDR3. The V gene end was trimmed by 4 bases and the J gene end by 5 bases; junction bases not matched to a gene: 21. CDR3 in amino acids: CASSLSLLPTSGEPGETQYF. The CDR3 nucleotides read TGCGCCAGCAGCCTCTCACTGCTACCGACTAGCGGGGAGCCCGGGGAGACCCAGTACTTC.

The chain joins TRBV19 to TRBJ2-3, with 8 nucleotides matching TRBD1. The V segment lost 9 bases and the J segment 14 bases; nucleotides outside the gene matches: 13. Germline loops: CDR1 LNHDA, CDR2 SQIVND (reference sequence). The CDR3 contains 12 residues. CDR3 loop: CASAADRASWYF. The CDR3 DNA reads TGTGCCAGCGCCGCGGACAGGGCCTCTTGGTATTTT.

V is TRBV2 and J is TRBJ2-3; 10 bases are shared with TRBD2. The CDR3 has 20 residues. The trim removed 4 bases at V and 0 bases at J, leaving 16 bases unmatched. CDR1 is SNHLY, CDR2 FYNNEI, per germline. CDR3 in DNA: TGTGCCAGCAGTGTTTTTAGTCCCGCATCTAGCGGGGGTAGCACAGATACGCAGTATTTT. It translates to CASSVFSPASSGGSTDTQYF.

The CDR3 here is CASNWDRIAGELFF. The CDR3 DNA sequence: TGCGCCAGCAACTGGGACAGGATCGCCGGGGAGCTGTTTTTT. The chain has TRBV5-1 and TRBJ2-2, with 8 bases aligning to TRBD1. V dropped 6 bases and J dropped 6; count of bases not matched to a gene: 7. CDR1 and CDR2 from the germline V gene are SGHRS and YFSETQ. The CDR3 is made up of 14 amino acids.

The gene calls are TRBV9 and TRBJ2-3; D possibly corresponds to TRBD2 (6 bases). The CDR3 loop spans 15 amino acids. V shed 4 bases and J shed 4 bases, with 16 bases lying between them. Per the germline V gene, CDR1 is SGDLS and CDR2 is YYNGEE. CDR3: CASSYPSVWADTQYF. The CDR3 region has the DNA TGTGCCAGCAGCTATCCTAGCGTCTGGGCAGATACGCAGTATTTT.

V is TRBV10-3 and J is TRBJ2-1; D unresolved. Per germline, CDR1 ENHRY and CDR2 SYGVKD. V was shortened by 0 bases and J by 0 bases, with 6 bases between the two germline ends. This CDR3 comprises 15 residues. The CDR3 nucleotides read TGTGCCATCAGTGAGTCGCAGATCTCCTACAATGAGCAGTTCTTC. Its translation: CAISESQISYNEQFF.

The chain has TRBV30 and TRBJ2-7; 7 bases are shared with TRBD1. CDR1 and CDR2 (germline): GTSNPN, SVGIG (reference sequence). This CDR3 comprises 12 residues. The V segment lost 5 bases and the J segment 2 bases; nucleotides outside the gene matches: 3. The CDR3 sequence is CAWGGQTYEQYF. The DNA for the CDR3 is TGTGCCTGGGGGGGACAGACCTACGAGCAGTACTTC.

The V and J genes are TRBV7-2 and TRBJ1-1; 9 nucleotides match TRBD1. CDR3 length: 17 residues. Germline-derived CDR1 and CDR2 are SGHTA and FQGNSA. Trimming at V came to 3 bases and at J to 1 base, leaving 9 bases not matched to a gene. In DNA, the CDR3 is TGTGCCAGCAGCTTCGACCGGGACAGGGCTTCGAACACTGAAGCTTTCTTT. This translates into CASSFDRDRASNTEAFF.

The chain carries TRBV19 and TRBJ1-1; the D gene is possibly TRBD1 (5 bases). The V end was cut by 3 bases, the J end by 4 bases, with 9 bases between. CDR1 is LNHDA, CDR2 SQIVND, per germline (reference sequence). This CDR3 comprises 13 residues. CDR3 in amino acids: CASSMGRATEAFF. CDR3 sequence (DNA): TGTGCCAGTAGTATGGGCAGGGCCACTGAAGCTTTCTTT.

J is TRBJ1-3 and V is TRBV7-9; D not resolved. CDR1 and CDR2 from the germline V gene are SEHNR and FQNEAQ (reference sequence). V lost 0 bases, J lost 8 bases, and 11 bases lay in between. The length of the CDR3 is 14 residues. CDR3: CASSLADGEYTIYF. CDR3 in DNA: TGTGCCAGCAGCTTAGCTGACGGAGAATACACCATATATTTT.

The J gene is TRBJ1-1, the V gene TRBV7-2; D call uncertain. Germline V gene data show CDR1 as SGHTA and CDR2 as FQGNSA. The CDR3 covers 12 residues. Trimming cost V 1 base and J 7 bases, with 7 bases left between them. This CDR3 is CASSLGGLEAFF. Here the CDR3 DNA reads TGTGCCAGCAGCTTAGGAGGGCTTGAAGCTTTCTTT.

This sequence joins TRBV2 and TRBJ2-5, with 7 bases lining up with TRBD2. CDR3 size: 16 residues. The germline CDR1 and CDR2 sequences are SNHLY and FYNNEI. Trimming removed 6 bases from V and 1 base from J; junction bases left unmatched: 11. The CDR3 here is CASRSTSRKTQETQYF. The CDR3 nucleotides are TGTGCCAGCAGATCGACTAGCCGTAAAACCCAAGAGACCCAGTACTTC.

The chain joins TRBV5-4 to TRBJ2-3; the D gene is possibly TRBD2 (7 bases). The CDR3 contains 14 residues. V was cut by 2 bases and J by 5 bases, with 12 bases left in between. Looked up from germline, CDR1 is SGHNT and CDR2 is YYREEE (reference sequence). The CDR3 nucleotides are TGTGCCAGCAGCTTTCGGGGGGCCAAAGATACGCAGTATTTT. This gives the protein CASSFRGAKDTQYF. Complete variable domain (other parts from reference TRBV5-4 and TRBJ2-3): ETGVTQSPTHLIKTRGQQVTLRCSSQSGHNTVSWYQQALGQGPQFIFQYYREEENGRGNFPPRFSGLQFPNYSSELNVNALELDDSALYLCASSFRGAKDTQYFGPGTRLTVL.